One sample yielded the 32 T cell receptor beta chains listed below, sequenced in a study of Ad26.COV2.S vaccination and SARS-CoV-2 variants. Sample treatment: about 20 received Ad26.COV2.S at low or high dose, single or two shots; five or six received placebo; per-sample allocation not given. Day 63 after the first vaccine or placebo injection was the time point for sampling. Profiled with immunoSEQ multiplex PCR; TCRdb holds only in-frame clones, not every one. The sample has approximately 350,000 clones; 83% are singletons. The starting material was peripheral blood, obtained in a trial of Ad26.COV2.S vaccine versus placebo. The receptors stem from a person aged 18-60 years who received the Ad26.COV2.S COVID-19 vaccine or a placebo.

The chain is built from TRBV28 and TRBJ2-5; 8 bases align to TRBD1. V lost 6 bases to trimming and J lost 5 bases; unmatched junction nucleotides: 8. Germline V gene data show CDR1 as MDHEN and CDR2 as SYDVKM. This CDR3 is 14 amino acids long. The CDR3 reads CASSQKNRGETQYF. Written as DNA, the CDR3 is TGTGCCAGCAGCCAAAAAAACAGGGGGGAGACCCAGTACTTC.

The chain carries TRBV23-1 and TRBJ2-2, with D tentatively TRBD2 (6 bases). TRBV23-1 is an open reading frame, and its role is uncertain. This CDR3 is 16 amino acids long. V was clipped by 1 base and J by 5 bases, with 14 bases between them. In DNA form, the CDR3 reads TGCGCCAGCAGTCAATGTAAGTGGCGGGGAACCGGGGAGCTGTTTTTT. It encodes CASSQCKWRGTGELFF.

This chain links TRBV7-9 with TRBJ2-6; 8 nucleotides align to TRBD1. The CDR3 runs to 15 residues. The germline CDR1 and CDR2 sequences are SEHNR and FQNEAQ (reference sequence). The ends lost 3 bases at V and 2 bases at J; junction bases unmatched: 0. DNA of the CDR3: TGTGCCAGCAGCTTCAGGGGGCCTGGGGCCAACGTCCTGACTTTC. Translation: CASSFRGPGANVLTF.

In this sample, this clone turned up once. The chain couples TRBV4-1 to TRBJ1-2, with D possibly matching TRBD1 (6 bases). Germline CDR1 is MGHRA and CDR2 is YSYEKL. CDR3 size: 14 residues. The V end lost 2 bases, the J end lost 8 bases, and 15 bases lay between the germline ends. The CDR3 loop is CASSQPDRIRGYTF. The DNA of the CDR3 is TGCGCCAGCAGCCAACCCGACAGGATTCGCGGCTACACCTTC.

This clone has at least ten counts. The V call is TRBV4-2, the J call TRBJ1-4; 10 bases fit TRBD1. J gave up 6 bases and V 0 bases, and 4 bases lay outside the gene matches. The CDR3 is made up of 16 amino acids. The germline V gene has CDR1 LGHNA and CDR2 YNFKEQ. CDR3 bases: TGTGCCAGCAGCCAAGATAGGGGGACAGGGGATGAAAAACTGTTTTTT. Amino acid sequence: CASSQDRGTGDEKLFF.

The chain joins TRBV15 to TRBJ2-4, with 8 bases fitting TRBD2. CDR1 and CDR2 from the germline V gene are LNHNV and YYDKDF (reference sequence). The junction had 10 bases not matched to a gene; V was cut back by 8 bases and J by 7 bases. This CDR3 contains 14 residues. CDR3 coding DNA: TGTGCCACCGGCCTCGGGGGGGCGACCAACATTCAGTACTTC. This codes for CATGLGGATNIQYF.

The chain uses TRBV7-3 and TRBJ2-2, with TRBD1 identical over 8 bases. After removal of 1 base from V and 5 bases from J, the junction contained 6 bases not matched to a gene. The CDR3 has 16 residues. CDR1 and CDR2 (germline): SGHTA, FQGTGA. The CDR3 reads CASSLNRGFSTGELFF. The CDR3 DNA is TGTGCCAGCAGCTTAAACAGGGGGTTTAGTACCGGGGAGCTGTTTTTT.

The rearrangement joins TRBV7-2 to TRBJ2-1; possibly TRBD2 for D (6 bases). Germline loops: CDR1 SGHTA, CDR2 FQGNSA. The CDR3 is 14 residues long. Between the trimmed V and J ends, which lost 5 bases and 6 bases, there was a span of 14 bases. For the CDR3, the DNA is TGTGCCAGCAGCCTTGCGGGGTCGCCCAATGAGCAGTTCTTC. Protein product: CASSLAGSPNEQFF.

The chain employs TRBV24-1 and TRBJ2-1, with D hard to call. The germline V gene encodes CDR1 KGHDR and CDR2 SFDVKD. This CDR3 region has 8 residues. Trimming took 9 bases from V and 8 from J, leaving 1 base between them. The CDR3 DNA sequence: TGTGCCACCGATGAGCAGTTCTTC. Translating it yields CATDEQFF.

The CDR3 here is CASSLRGAITDTQYF. CDR3 nucleotide sequence: TGCGCCAGCAGCTTGCGAGGGGCGATCACAGATACGCAGTATTTT. This chain joins TRBV5-1 and TRBJ2-3, with D possibly being TRBD1 or TRBD2 (5 bases each). V dropped 1 base and J dropped 2 bases, with 11 bases sitting between them. CDR3 length: 15 amino acids. From germline, CDR1 is SGHRS and CDR2 YFSETQ.

In this sample, this clone turned up once. V gene TRBV9 combines with J gene TRBJ1-2, with 7 bases that match TRBD1. CDR1 and CDR2 (germline): SGDLS, YYNGEE. The CDR3 spans 14 residues. Unmatched junction bases numbered 10, after V lost 3 bases and J lost 8 bases. The CDR3 sequence is CASSAEVTGAGYTF. CDR3 nucleotides: TGTGCCAGCAGCGCCGAGGTAACAGGGGCGGGCTACACCTTC. The full variable domain, rest sourced from reference TRBV9 and TRBJ1-2, is DSGVTQTPKHLITATGQRVTLRCSPRSGDLSVYWYQQSLDQGLQFLIQYYNGEERAKGNILERFSAQQFPDLHSELNLSSLELGDSALYFCASSAEVTGAGYTFGSGTRLTVV.

The V gene is TRBV20-1, the J gene TRBJ2-3; D is unresolved. V shed 2 bases and J shed 5 bases, with 5 bases lying between them. Germline V gene sequence: CDR1 DFQATT, CDR2 SNEGSKA (reference sequence). The CDR3 extends over 11 amino acids. The CDR3 spells CSARPLDTQYF. The CDR3 DNA reads as TGCAGTGCTAGACCCCTAGATACGCAGTATTTT.

This clone was recorded only once. V gene TRBV6-1 combines with J gene TRBJ1-2; 7 bases match TRBD1. Unmatched junction bases numbered 5, after V lost 0 bases and J lost 7 bases. Germline CDR1 reads MNHNS; CDR2 reads SASEGT. This CDR3 has 14 residues. The CDR3 nucleotides are TGTGCCAGCAGTGAAGCAGTGGGACAGTTTGGCTACACCTTC. Translating it yields CASSEAVGQFGYTF.

The V gene is TRBV29-1, the J gene TRBJ2-1, with D perhaps TRBD1 (6 bases). Germline loops: CDR1 SQVTM, CDR2 ANQGSEA. V gave up 6 bases and J gave up 4 bases, with 13 bases separating them. The CDR3 covers 13 residues. The chain's CDR3 is CSVPIGTYNEQFF. The CDR3 DNA follows: TGCAGCGTCCCGATCGGGACATACAATGAGCAGTTCTTC.

V usage is TRBV3-1 (or the pseudogene TRBV3-2) and J usage is TRBJ1-2, with 7 positions matching TRBD1. CDR3 length: 15 residues. V lost 4 bases, J lost 7 bases, and 12 bases stayed unmatched. Per germline, CDR1 LGHDT and CDR2 YNNKEL (reference sequence). In DNA form, the CDR3 reads TGTGCCAGCAGCCGCCCACAACAGGGGAGGGCTGGCTACACCTTC. It yields the protein CASSRPQQGRAGYTF.

The rearrangement joins TRBV30 to TRBJ1-2; TRBD1 might be the D (6 bases). V was trimmed by 3 bases and J by 8 bases, leaving 19 bases between them. The CDR3 has 14 amino acids. CDR1 and CDR2 (germline): GTSNPN, SVGIG (reference sequence). The CDR3 loop is CAWSPLWGAHGYTF. CDR3 nucleotide sequence: TGTGCCTGGAGCCCTCTGTGGGGGGCCCACGGCTACACCTTC.

This sequence joins TRBV2 and TRBJ1-1; D is possibly TRBD1 (5 bases). The germline gives CDR1 SNHLY, CDR2 FYNNEI. V was pared by 7 bases and J by 3 bases, with 15 bases between. CDR3 length: 14 amino acids. The CDR3 spells CASKGRTVYTEAFF. The CDR3 nucleotides read TGTGCCAGCAAGGGGAGGACGGTGTACACTGAAGCTTTCTTT.

The rearrangement links TRBV29-1 to TRBJ2-3; 8 nucleotides match TRBD2. J was trimmed by 5 bases and V by 7 bases; bases with no gene match: 5. Germline V CDR1 and CDR2: SQVTM, ANQGSEA. The CDR3 has 12 amino acids. CDR3 DNA: TGCAGCGGGCGGGAGGAGGGAGATACGCAGTATTTT. Amino acids: CSGREEGDTQYF.

The chain has TRBV7-9 and TRBJ1-2; the match to TRBD1 covers 8 bases. This CDR3 region has 15 residues. The germline V gene encodes CDR1 SEHNR and CDR2 FQNEAQ (reference sequence). J lost 6 bases, V lost 5 bases, and 11 bases had no gene match. The CDR3 loop is CASSPWDRSSDGYTF. The CDR3 region has the DNA TGTGCCAGCAGCCCCTGGGACAGGAGTTCCGATGGCTACACCTTC. Variable domain in full (rest from reference TRBV7-9 and TRBJ1-2): DTGVSQNPRHKITKRGQNVTFRCDPISEHNRLYWYRQTLGQGPEFLTYFQNEAQLEKSRLLSDRFSAERPKGSFSTLEIQRTEQGDSAMYLCASSPWDRSSDGYTFGSGTRLTVV.

The V and J genes are TRBV5-6 and TRBJ2-5; TRBD2 matches 8 bases. The CDR3 length is 14 residues. J gave up 4 bases and V 4 bases, and 6 bases lay outside the gene matches. Germline assignment: CDR1 SGHDT and CDR2 YYEEEE. CDR3 nucleotides: TGTGCCAGCAGCACAACGGGGGGGAGAGAGACCCAGTACTTC. This codes for CASSTTGGRETQYF.

The V gene is TRBV5-1, the J gene TRBJ2-2, with unresolved D. Deletions cut 4 bases from V and 2 bases from J, with 12 bases between. Germline CDR1 reads SGHRS; CDR2 reads YFSETQ. The CDR3 contains 15 residues. CDR3 DNA sequence: TGCGCCAGCAGCCCGGAGAGGAGAAACACCGGGGAGCTGTTTTTT. Its protein is CASSPERRNTGELFF.

The chain carries TRBV5-6 and TRBJ2-7; D possibly corresponds to TRBD1 (7 bases). CDR3 length: 15 residues. CDR1 is SGHDT, CDR2 YYEEEE, per germline. Trimming stripped 4 bases from V and 5 bases from J, with 19 bases between. The CDR3, as DNA: TGTGCCAGCAGCGAGGGACAGCTCCGACTAGACGAGCAGTACTTC. Protein product: CASSEGQLRLDEQYF. Using reference TRBV5-6 and TRBJ2-7 for the parts outside the CDR3, the full variable domain is DAGVTQSPTHLIKTRGQQVTLRCSPKSGHDTVSWYQQALGQGPQFIFQYYEEEERQRGNFPDRFSGHQFPNYSSELNVNALLLGDSALYLCASSEGQLRLDEQYFGPGTRLTVT.

V and J are TRBV11-2 and TRBJ1-2; TRBD1 matches 7 bases. Germline loops: CDR1 SGHAT, CDR2 FQNNGV. The CDR3 runs to 15 residues. Trimming cost V 2 bases and J 4 bases; bases outside gene matches: 7. The DNA of the CDR3 is TGTGCCAGCAGCTTATCCCGGGACAGTTCCTATGGCTACACCTTC. Its translation: CASSLSRDSSYGYTF.

This chain connects TRBV29-1 to TRBJ1-2, with 8 bases lining up with TRBD1. CDR1 SQVTM and CDR2 ANQGSEA come from the germline V gene. This CDR3 is built from 12 residues. Trimming at V came to 6 bases and at J to 5 bases, leaving 5 bases not matched to a gene. The CDR3 is CSVGDRSYGYTF. CDR3 DNA sequence: TGCAGCGTAGGGGACAGGAGTTATGGCTACACCTTC.

The chain employs TRBV11-3 and TRBJ2-6; 8 bases map to TRBD1. Germline lookup yields CDR1 SGHNT and CDR2 YENEEA. CDR3 length: 17 amino acids. V was pared by 4 bases and J by 0 bases, with 5 bases of the junction left unmatched. The CDR3 is CASSSGQGASGANVLTF. The CDR3 bases are TGTGCCAGCAGCTCCGGACAGGGAGCCTCTGGGGCCAACGTCCTGACTTTC. The full variable domain, in which reference TRBV11-3 and TRBJ2-6 provide the parts outside the CDR3, is EAGVVQSPRYKIIEKKQPVAFWCNPISGHNTLYWYLQNLGQGPELLIRYENEEAVDDSQLPKDRFSAERLKGVDSTLKIQPAELGDSAVYLCASSSGQGASGANVLTFGAGSRLTVL.

The chain has TRBV4-1 and TRBJ2-7; D is perhaps TRBD1 (5 bases). V dropped 2 bases and J dropped 0 bases, with 8 bases sitting between them. The CDR3 runs 14 residues. CDR1 is MGHRA, CDR2 YSYEKL, per germline. As DNA, the CDR3 is TGCGCCAGCAGCCAACCAGGGCGCTCCTACGAGCAGTACTTC. This sequence encodes CASSQPGRSYEQYF.

The CDR3 sequence: CASSPWDRGAFF. The CDR3, as DNA: TGTGCCAGCAGCCCCTGGGACAGGGGAGCTTTCTTT. This chain joins TRBV7-9 and TRBJ1-1; 10 positions match TRBD1. Germline CDR1 and CDR2: SEHNR and FQNEAQ (reference sequence). This CDR3 has 12 residues. The ends lost 5 bases at V and 10 bases at J; junction bases unmatched: 4.

V is TRBV9 and J is TRBJ1-2; 10 nucleotides align to TRBD1. This CDR3 region has 15 residues. Germline V lookup: CDR1 SGDLS, CDR2 YYNGEE. V shed 0 bases and J 8 bases; nucleotides not matched to a gene: 7. The CDR3 reads CASSVVGTGVRGYTF. The DNA of the CDR3 is TGTGCCAGCAGCGTAGTAGGGACAGGGGTGCGAGGCTACACCTTC. The full variable domain, with the rest looked up from reference TRBV9 and TRBJ1-2, is DSGVTQTPKHLITATGQRVTLRCSPRSGDLSVYWYQQSLDQGLQFLIQYYNGEERAKGNILERFSAQQFPDLHSELNLSSLELGDSALYFCASSVVGTGVRGYTFGSGTRLTVV.

J is TRBJ2-7 and V is TRBV15; unclear D gene. The CDR3 is 13 amino acids. Trimming left V 3 bases short and J 4 bases short, with 10 bases between. Germline CDR1 reads LNHNV; CDR2 reads YYDKDF (reference sequence). The CDR3 DNA sequence: TGTGCCACCAGCAGCCACCTAGGGTACGAGCAGTACTTC. This codes for CATSSHLGYEQYF.

This chain uses TRBV9 with TRBJ1-6; no reliable D call. The CDR3 contains 14 residues. The V gene's germline CDR1 is SGDLS and CDR2 YYNGEE. With 0 bases removed from V and 7 bases from J, the gap between germline ends came to 8 bases. CDR3 DNA sequence: TGTGCCAGCAGCGTAGTGGCCCGGAATTCACCCCTCCACTTT. Residues: CASSVVARNSPLHF. Full variable domain (remainder filled in from reference TRBV9 and TRBJ1-6): DSGVTQTPKHLITATGQRVTLRCSPRSGDLSVYWYQQSLDQGLQFLIQYYNGEERAKGNILERFSAQQFPDLHSELNLSSLELGDSALYFCASSVVARNSPLHFGNGTRLTVT.

The V call is TRBV29-1, the J call TRBJ1-3; no clear D. With 6 bases removed from V and 2 bases from J, the gap between germline ends came to 5 bases. CDR1 is SQVTM and CDR2 is ANQGSEA in the germline V gene. The CDR3 consists of 11 residues. DNA of the CDR3: TGCAGCGTCGTAACTGGAAACACCATATATTTT. It encodes CSVVTGNTIYF.

Turning to this clone: An end of the junction differs from the germline gene, which may be a read error. This chain links TRBV19 with TRBJ2-1, with D perhaps matching TRBD1 (6 bases). CDR3 size: 14 residues. CDR1 is LNHDA and CDR2 is SQIVND in the germline V gene (reference sequence). In nucleotides, the CDR3 is TGTGCCAGTAGTAATTTTGGGGGCCCCGAGTTAACGATCTTC. Protein sequence: CASSNFGGPELTIF.